This TCR beta chain was found in a study of blood T cells in healthy people across ages. CDR1 is MNHNY and CDR2 is SVGAGI in the germline V gene (reference sequence). Trimming took 5 bases from V and 4 from J; bases not matched to a gene: 12. The CDR3 spans 16 residues. The second PCR ran roughly 7 to 11 cycles with a sample-barcoded 5' primer and J-beta primers. Sequencing yielded, for each sample, at least 3 million paired-end reads carrying CDR3. Using its own MiXCR run on the 5' RACE reads, TCRdb lists one record per CDR3 protein. The sample has fewer than 750,000 distinct CDR3 sequences; over 40% are singletons. This clonotype came up once.

The source is a woman older than 75 in good health. Sequencing was done on a sample of blood. The rearrangement joins TRBV6-6 to TRBJ2-5; 8 nucleotides align to TRBD2. CDR3 region: CASSTLSSGVGETQYF. The CDR3 coding sequence is TGTGCCAGCAGTACCTTGAGTAGCGGGGTTGGAGAGACCCAGTACTTC.